This is a list of T cell receptor beta chains from one sample in a study of blood T cell repertoires in COVID-19. Clones were sequenced by immunoSEQ multiplex PCR, and TCRdb holds only the in-frame ones, with some missing. Of about 520,000 clones detected, approximately 85% appear once; the ten largest clones hold 3.2%. Sequencing input: peripheral blood. These receptors were obtained from a human donor in a cohort sampled during active COVID-19. CDR3s include the opening cysteine and the closing phenylalanine or tryptophan. D genes are given only for firm matches. Clone size is given for some rows only: seen once, a few or many times, or a class if the clone is expanded.

V gene: TRBV18
J gene: TRBJ1-1
D gene: -
clone size: -
CDR3 protein: CASSPLLTTDTEAFF
CDR3 DNA: TGTGCCAGCTCACCATTGCTCACTACGGACACTGAAGCTTTCTTT

V gene: TRBV3-1/TRBV3-2
J gene: TRBJ2-1
D gene: TRBD2
clone size: few
CDR3 protein: CASSQGRLAVRGAEQFF
CDR3 DNA: TGTGCCAGCAGCCAAGGGAGGCTAGCGGTCCGCGGGGCTGAGCAGTTCTTC

V gene: TRBV4-1
J gene: TRBJ1-1
D gene: TRBD1
clone size: -
CDR3 protein: CASSRNRGRGLDTEAFF
CDR3 DNA: TGCGCCAGCAGCCGTAACAGGGGGCGCGGTTTGGACACTGAAGCTTTCTTT

V gene: TRBV6-5
J gene: TRBJ1-2
D gene: -
clone size: -
CDR3 protein: CASTPGRYGYTF
CDR3 DNA: TGTGCCAGCACGCCCGGGAGGTATGGCTACACCTTC

V gene: TRBV12-3/TRBV12-4
J gene: TRBJ2-3
D gene: TRBD2
clone size: -
CDR3 protein: CALEREGTDTQYF
CDR3 DNA: TGTGCACTAGAGCGGGAGGGCACAGATACGCAGTATTTT

V gene: TRBV3-1/TRBV3-2
J gene: TRBJ2-5
D gene: TRBD2
clone size: -
CDR3 protein: CASHPSGTKETQYF
CDR3 DNA: TGTGCCAGCCACCCCTCCGGGACTAAAGAGACCCAGTACTTC

V gene: TRBV7-2
J gene: TRBJ1-4
D gene: -
clone size: few
CDR3 protein: CASSYPGGKLFF
CDR3 DNA: TGTGCCAGCAGCTATCCCGGAGGAAAACTGTTTTTT

V gene: TRBV4-3
J gene: TRBJ2-7
D gene: TRBD2
clone size: -
CDR3 protein: CASSQAFTGGRVGEQYF
CDR3 DNA: TGCGCCAGCAGCCAAGCTTTTACTGGCGGGAGGGTAGGCGAGCAGTACTTC

V gene: TRBV7-3
J gene: TRBJ2-1
D gene: -
clone size: once
CDR3 protein: CASSLAGNNEQFF
CDR3 DNA: TGTGCCAGCAGCTTAGCGGGGAACAATGAGCAGTTCTTC

V gene: TRBV7-8
J gene: TRBJ1-4
D gene: -
clone size: -
CDR3 protein: CASSLGSGVNEKLFF
CDR3 DNA: TGTGCCAGCAGTTTAGGGTCAGGGGTAAATGAAAAACTGTTTTTT

V gene: TRBV5-1
J gene: TRBJ2-7
D gene: -
clone size: -
CDR3 protein: CASSSGDPGNLEQYF
CDR3 DNA: TGCGCCAGCAGCTCGGGGGATCCCGGGAACCTGGAGCAGTACTTC

V gene: TRBV6-5
J gene: TRBJ2-5
D gene: -
clone size: -
CDR3 protein: CASILRGRETQYF
CDR3 DNA: TGTGCCAGCATTCTCAGGGGGAGGGAGACCCAGTACTTC

V gene: TRBV7-9
J gene: TRBJ2-1
D gene: TRBD2
clone size: -
CDR3 protein: CASSSHSGLAYNEQFF
CDR3 DNA: TGTGCCAGCAGCTCCCATAGCGGGTTAGCCTACAATGAGCAGTTCTTC

V gene: TRBV11-2
J gene: TRBJ2-5
D gene: TRBD2
clone size: once
CDR3 protein: CASSQAGTSGRKTQYF
CDR3 DNA: TGTGCCAGCAGCCAGGCAGGGACTAGCGGGAGGAAGACCCAGTACTTC

V gene: TRBV7-2
J gene: TRBJ2-1
D gene: -
clone size: -
CDR3 protein: CASSLEATVYNEQFF
CDR3 DNA: TGTGCCAGCAGCTTAGAAGCGACGGTCTACAATGAGCAGTTCTTC

V gene: TRBV11-2
J gene: TRBJ2-5
D gene: -
clone size: -
CDR3 protein: CASRQPPGETQYF
CDR3 DNA: TGTGCCAGCAGGCAGCCGCCGGGGGAGACCCAGTACTTC

V gene: TRBV29-1
J gene: TRBJ1-1
D gene: -
clone size: -
CDR3 protein: CSVFPSQAEAFF
CDR3 DNA: TGCAGCGTTTTCCCTTCACAGGCTGAAGCTTTCTTT

V gene: TRBV7-3
J gene: TRBJ2-5
D gene: -
clone size: -
CDR3 protein: CASSTDSTTETQYF
CDR3 DNA: TGTGCCAGCAGCACTGACAGTACCACGGAGACCCAGTACTTC

V gene: TRBV25-1
J gene: TRBJ1-2
D gene: -
clone size: -
CDR3 protein: CASSGPNYGYTF
CDR3 DNA: TGTGCCAGCAGTGGGCCCAACTATGGCTACACCTTC

V gene: TRBV28
J gene: TRBJ2-3
D gene: TRBD1
clone size: -
CDR3 protein: CASSSTGTGADTQYF
CDR3 DNA: TGTGCCAGCAGTTCCACCGGGACAGGGGCCGATACGCAGTATTTT

V gene: TRBV28
J gene: TRBJ1-1
D gene: TRBD1
clone size: once
CDR3 protein: CASSSPQTGAAAFF
CDR3 DNA: TGTGCCAGCAGTTCCCCCCAGACAGGGGCGGCAGCTTTCTTT

V gene: TRBV5-6
J gene: TRBJ2-3
D gene: TRBD1
clone size: few
CDR3 protein: CASSAGTGATDTQYF
CDR3 DNA: TGTGCCAGCAGCGCCGGGACAGGGGCCACAGATACGCAGTATTTT

V gene: TRBV5-1
J gene: TRBJ2-3
D gene: TRBD2
clone size: -
CDR3 protein: CASSLPQLAGAPDTQYF
CDR3 DNA: TGCGCCAGCAGCTTGCCTCAGCTAGCGGGGGCCCCGGATACGCAGTATTTT

V gene: TRBV19
J gene: TRBJ2-5
D gene: TRBD1
clone size: -
CDR3 protein: CASTRTGGAETQYF
CDR3 DNA: TGTGCCAGTACCCGGACAGGGGGCGCAGAGACCCAGTACTTC

V gene: TRBV10-3
J gene: TRBJ1-5
D gene: -
clone size: -
CDR3 protein: CAISEGGLNQPQHF
CDR3 DNA: TGTGCCATCAGTGAGGGTGGGCTCAACCAGCCCCAGCATTTT

V gene: TRBV11-2
J gene: TRBJ2-4
D gene: TRBD1
clone size: -
CDR3 protein: CASSLDLRGLRAKNIQYF
CDR3 DNA: TGTGCCAGCAGCTTAGATCTCAGGGGGCTTCGAGCCAAAAACATTCAGTACTTC

V gene: TRBV5-5
J gene: TRBJ2-2
D gene: TRBD2
clone size: -
CDR3 protein: CASSPGGGANTGELFF
CDR3 DNA: TGTGCCAGCAGCCCGGGAGGGGGAGCGAACACCGGGGAGCTGTTTTTT

V gene: TRBV5-1
J gene: TRBJ2-2
D gene: -
clone size: -
CDR3 protein: CASSSRGGVTNTGELFF
CDR3 DNA: TGCGCCAGCAGCTCGCGTGGAGGGGTCACGAACACCGGGGAGCTGTTTTTT

V gene: TRBV7-2
J gene: TRBJ2-5
D gene: -
clone size: once
CDR3 protein: CASSFLWGGQETQYF
CDR3 DNA: TGTGCCAGCAGCTTCCTGTGGGGCGGCCAAGAGACCCAGTACTTC

V gene: TRBV20-1
J gene: TRBJ1-1
D gene: TRBD1
clone size: once
CDR3 protein: CSASMAGTAGFLNTEAFF
CDR3 DNA: TGCAGTGCTAGTATGGCAGGGACAGCAGGGTTTTTGAACACTGAAGCTTTCTTT

V gene: TRBV14
J gene: TRBJ1-5
D gene: -
clone size: once
CDR3 protein: CASSPTPGKPQHF
CDR3 DNA: TGTGCCAGCAGCCCAACGCCCGGGAAGCCCCAGCATTTT

V gene: TRBV12-3/TRBV12-4
J gene: TRBJ2-1
D gene: -
clone size: -
CDR3 protein: CASTVGGEQFF
CDR3 DNA: TGTGCCAGCACCGTGGGGGGTGAGCAGTTCTTC

V gene: TRBV11-2
J gene: TRBJ1-5
D gene: -
clone size: -
CDR3 protein: CASSLASGQPQHF
CDR3 DNA: TGTGCCAGCAGCTTAGCGTCGGGGCAGCCCCAGCATTTT

V gene: TRBV7-8
J gene: TRBJ2-1
D gene: -
clone size: -
CDR3 protein: CASSRVNEQFF
CDR3 DNA: TGTGCCAGCAGCCGTGTAAATGAGCAGTTCTTC

V gene: TRBV9
J gene: TRBJ2-2
D gene: TRBD1
clone size: -
CDR3 protein: CASSVPTGTGDTGELFF
CDR3 DNA: TGTGCCAGCAGCGTACCAACAGGAACAGGGGACACCGGGGAGCTGTTTTTT

V gene: TRBV3-1/TRBV3-2
J gene: TRBJ2-1
D gene: TRBD2
clone size: -
CDR3 protein: CASSQGLAGREQFF
CDR3 DNA: TGTGCCAGCAGCCAAGGACTAGCGGGAAGAGAGCAGTTCTTC

V gene: TRBV9
J gene: TRBJ2-3
D gene: -
clone size: -
CDR3 protein: CASSALIGRASTDTQYF
CDR3 DNA: TGTGCCAGCAGCGCCTTGATAGGGCGGGCCAGCACAGATACGCAGTATTTT

V gene: TRBV7-3
J gene: TRBJ2-2
D gene: TRBD2
clone size: -
CDR3 protein: CASSLKASGVVTGELFF
CDR3 DNA: TGTGCCAGCAGCTTAAAAGCCAGCGGGGTCGTAACCGGGGAGCTGTTTTTT

V gene: TRBV2
J gene: TRBJ1-4
D gene: -
clone size: -
CDR3 protein: CASSLTIPGQGEKLFF
CDR3 DNA: TGTGCCAGCAGTTTGACGATTCCAGGTCAGGGTGAAAAACTGTTTTTT

V gene: TRBV11-1
J gene: TRBJ2-6
D gene: -
clone size: -
CDR3 protein: CASSFAVPRANVLTF
CDR3 DNA: TGTGCCAGCAGCTTCGCGGTCCCGAGGGCCAACGTCCTGACTTTC

V gene: TRBV7-2
J gene: TRBJ1-6
D gene: -
clone size: -
CDR3 protein: CASSLQGSYNSPLHF
CDR3 DNA: TGTGCCAGCAGCTTACAGGGATCCTATAATTCACCCCTCCACTTT

V gene: TRBV29-1
J gene: TRBJ2-3
D gene: -
clone size: -
CDR3 protein: CSVRYSGTDTQYF
CDR3 DNA: TGCAGCGTACGGTACTCGGGCACAGATACGCAGTATTTT

V gene: TRBV28
J gene: TRBJ2-2
D gene: -
clone size: few
CDR3 protein: CASSRVELFF
CDR3 DNA: TGTGCCAGCAGTCGCGTGGAGCTGTTTTTT

V gene: TRBV24-1
J gene: TRBJ2-1
D gene: -
clone size: -
CDR3 protein: CATSDISNEQFF
CDR3 DNA: TGTGCCACCAGTGATATTAGCAATGAGCAGTTCTTC

V gene: TRBV18
J gene: TRBJ2-7
D gene: TRBD1
clone size: -
CDR3 protein: CASSLYGQGDPYEQYF
CDR3 DNA: TGTGCCAGCTCACTCTACGGACAGGGCGATCCTTACGAGCAGTACTTC

V gene: TRBV19
J gene: TRBJ2-1
D gene: -
clone size: once
CDR3 protein: CASSPGLTTEQFF
CDR3 DNA: TGTGCCAGTAGTCCGGGACTGACTACGGAGCAGTTCTTC

V gene: TRBV12-5
J gene: TRBJ1-3
D gene: -
clone size: -
CDR3 protein: CASGAYPREDTIYF
CDR3 DNA: TGTGCTAGTGGTGCCTACCCCAGGGAAGACACCATATATTTT

V gene: TRBV30
J gene: TRBJ2-2
D gene: TRBD2
clone size: -
CDR3 protein: CAWSPGLAGGPNTGELFF
CDR3 DNA: TGTGCCTGGAGTCCGGGACTAGCGGGAGGGCCGAACACCGGGGAGCTGTTTTTT

V gene: TRBV30
J gene: TRBJ2-3
D gene: -
clone size: once
CDR3 protein: CARRGSTDTQYF
CDR3 DNA: TGTGCCAGACGGGGGAGCACAGATACGCAGTATTTT

V gene: TRBV19
J gene: TRBJ2-1
D gene: TRBD2
clone size: -
CDR3 protein: CASRPPPGLAGVSSYNEQFF
CDR3 DNA: TGTGCCAGTAGACCCCCCCCGGGACTAGCGGGAGTGTCCTCCTACAATGAGCAGTTCTTC

V gene: TRBV3-1/TRBV3-2
J gene: TRBJ2-5
D gene: -
clone size: -
CDR3 protein: CASSSRGSETQYF
CDR3 DNA: TGTGCCAGCAGCTCAAGGGGGAGTGAGACCCAGTACTTC

V gene: TRBV6-1
J gene: TRBJ1-5
D gene: -
clone size: -
CDR3 protein: CASSEALLVGGRPQHF
CDR3 DNA: TGTGCCAGCAGTGAAGCGCTTCTAGTTGGTGGGAGGCCCCAGCATTTT

V gene: TRBV20-1
J gene: TRBJ2-7
D gene: -
clone size: -
CDR3 protein: CSASGPPSLSVHEQYF
CDR3 DNA: TGCAGTGCTAGTGGGCCCCCCTCTTTATCCGTCCACGAGCAGTACTTC

V gene: TRBV7-9
J gene: TRBJ2-7
D gene: -
clone size: -
CDR3 protein: CASSISVSEQYF
CDR3 DNA: TGTGCCAGCAGCATATCAGTCTCCGAGCAGTACTTC

V gene: TRBV3-1/TRBV3-2
J gene: TRBJ1-3
D gene: -
clone size: -
CDR3 protein: CSPRGNTIYF
CDR3 DNA: TGTTCGCCGAGGGGAAACACCATATATTTT

V gene: TRBV5-8
J gene: TRBJ1-4
D gene: -
clone size: -
CDR3 protein: CASSRGLGGGNEKLFF
CDR3 DNA: TGTGCCAGCAGCCGCGGCCTTGGGGGGGGTAATGAAAAACTGTTTTTT

V gene: TRBV11-3
J gene: TRBJ2-4
D gene: -
clone size: -
CDR3 protein: CASSLEATAQNIQYF
CDR3 DNA: TGTGCCAGCAGCTTAGAAGCGACAGCCCAAAACATTCAGTACTTC